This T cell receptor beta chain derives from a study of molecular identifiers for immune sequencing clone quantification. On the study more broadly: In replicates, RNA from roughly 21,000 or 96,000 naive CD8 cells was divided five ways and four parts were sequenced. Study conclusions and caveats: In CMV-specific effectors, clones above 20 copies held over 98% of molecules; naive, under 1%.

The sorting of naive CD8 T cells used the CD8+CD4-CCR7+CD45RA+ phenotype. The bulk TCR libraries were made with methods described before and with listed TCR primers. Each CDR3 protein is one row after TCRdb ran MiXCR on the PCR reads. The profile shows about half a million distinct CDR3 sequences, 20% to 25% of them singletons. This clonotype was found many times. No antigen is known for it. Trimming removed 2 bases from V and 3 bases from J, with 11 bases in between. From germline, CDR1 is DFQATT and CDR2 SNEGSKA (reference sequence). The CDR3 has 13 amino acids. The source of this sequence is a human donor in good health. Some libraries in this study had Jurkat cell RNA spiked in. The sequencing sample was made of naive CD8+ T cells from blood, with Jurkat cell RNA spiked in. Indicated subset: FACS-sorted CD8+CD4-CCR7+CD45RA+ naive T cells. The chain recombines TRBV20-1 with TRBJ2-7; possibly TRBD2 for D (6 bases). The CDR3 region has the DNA TGCAGTGCTAGAAGTCGGGAGTTCTACGAGCAGTACTTC. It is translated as CSARSREFYEQYF.